This entry is about one TCR beta chain. From germline, CDR1 is MDHEN and CDR2 SYDVKM. With 2 bases clipped from V and 5 bases from J, the junction kept 6 bases outside the gene matches. This CDR3 contains 15 residues. These data are taken from a study of blood T cell repertoires in COVID-19. In the study overall: Samples representing acute and convalescent COVID-19 were sourced from the United States, Italy and Spain. T cells, B-cell-depleted T cells, or PBMCs supplied cDNA or gDNA.

Followed longitudinally, the Seattle patients had been enrolled during active infection. In the study's own analysis: Amplified reference gene primers provided the basis for estimating nucleated cell counts. Generated by immunoSEQ multiplex PCR, the TCRdb table keeps only in-frame clones and is missing some. Clone size and V and J calls were adopted from that table, with D and trimming inferred from the DNA. This table holds some 300,000 clones, 70% to 90% found once. This clonotype was sampled from a woman aged 50 to 60 with COVID-19, enrolled during active disease. The rearrangement links TRBV28 to TRBJ1-2, with 9 positions matching TRBD1. Sequencing was performed on peripheral blood. CDR3 amino acids: CASSLLIGQGYGYTF. The CDR3 DNA is TGTGCCAGCAGTTTACTGATCGGACAGGGGTATGGCTACACCTTC.